Listed below are T cell receptor beta chains from one sample, sequenced in a study of cytomegalovirus exposure and HLA in healthy donors. Libraries were prepared by immunoSEQ multiplex PCR; TCRdb keeps only in-frame clonotypes and omits some of them. The sample holds 110,000 to 150,000 clones, about 77% seen once. Specimen: PBMCs. Receptors were obtained from a male donor in good health and CMV-seronegative. Both conserved end residues are part of each CDR3. Each record gives: J gene, V gene, D gene, clone size, CDR3 length, CDR3 DNA, CDR3 protein. A D gene is named only where the DNA matches it firmly. Expanded clones get a size class; other rows say once, few or many, or leave the size out.

TRBJ2-2,TRBV11-3,-,-,14,TGTGCCAGCAGCCCCGCGACGAACACCGGGGAGCTGTTTTTT,CASSPATNTGELFF
TRBJ2-7,TRBV10-2,TRBD2,-,15,TGCGCCAGCAGTGAGTCTGTGACTAGCGGGAGCCAGCAGTACTTC,CASSESVTSGSQQYF
TRBJ2-3,TRBV5-6,TRBD2,-,16,TGTGCCAGCAGCGAGTTAGCGGGTCCATCCACAGATACGCAGTATTTT,CASSELAGPSTDTQYF
TRBJ1-6,TRBV4-3,TRBD1,-,15,TGCGCCAGCAGCCAAGAAGACAGGGTGCACTCACCCCTCCACTTT,CASSQEDRVHSPLHF
TRBJ1-5,TRBV19,TRBD1,-,14,TGTGCCAGTAGTATCAGAGACAGGGGCCAGCCCCAGCATTTT,CASSIRDRGQPQHF
TRBJ1-2,TRBV6-5,-,-,12,TGTGCCAGCAGGGGGCTTAACTATGGCTACACCTTC,CASRGLNYGYTF
TRBJ2-3,TRBV4-2,TRBD2,few,18,TGTGCCAGCAGCCCCCAGGGACTAGACTCGAGAAACACAGATACGCAGTATTTT,CASSPQGLDSRNTDTQYF
TRBJ2-5,TRBV7-9,-,-,15,TGTGCCAGCAGCTTATTAGTAACAGGGTTGGAGACCCAGTACTTC,CASSLLVTGLETQYF
TRBJ2-5,TRBV20-1,TRBD1,-,11,TGCAGTGCTGGACAGGGGGAGACCCAGTACTTC,CSAGQGETQYF
TRBJ2-3,TRBV7-3,TRBD2,-,15,TGTGCCAGCAGCTTAAGTGTACTAGCGGGAGACACGCAGTATTTT,CASSLSVLAGDTQYF
TRBJ2-2,TRBV28,-,-,13,TGTGCCAGCAGTAACAGGGATACCGGGGAGCTGTTTTTT,CASSNRDTGELFF
TRBJ2-3,TRBV4-2,TRBD2,-,16,TGTGCCAGCAGCCCCGGGACTAGCGGGGGCACAGATACGCAGTATTTT,CASSPGTSGGTDTQYF
TRBJ1-2,TRBV14,TRBD1,-,15,TGTGCCAGCAGCCCACAGGGGCGCGGATTCTATGGCTACACCTTC,CASSPQGRGFYGYTF
TRBJ2-7,TRBV7-7,TRBD2,-,16,TGTGCTAGCAGCTTAGGTAGCGGGGGTGGCTCCTACGAGCAGTACTTC,CASSLGSGGGSYEQYF
TRBJ2-2,TRBV7-2,-,once,15,TGTGCCAGCAGCTTCGGCAGGGGGGATACCGGGGAGCTGTTTTTT,CASSFGRGDTGELFF
TRBJ1-4,TRBV7-8,TRBD1,-,14,TGTGCCACCTCCCGGGACAGGGTTTTTGAAAAACTGTTTTTT,CATSRDRVFEKLFF
TRBJ1-5,TRBV19,TRBD1,once,15,TGTGCCACCAAACGGGACAGGGCGAGCAATCAGCCCCAGCATTTT,CATKRDRASNQPQHF
TRBJ1-6,TRBV7-3,-,once,15,TGTGCCAGCAGCTTAACGTCTGGGAGAGGTTCACCCCTCCACTTT,CASSLTSGRGSPLHF
TRBJ2-2,TRBV7-9,-,few,14,TGTGCCAGCAGATCACAGGGGAACACCGGGGAGCTGTTTTTT,CASRSQGNTGELFF
TRBJ2-7,TRBV7-2,TRBD2,-,14,TGTGCCAGCAGCTCTTCACTAGCGGCGTACGAGCAGTACTTC,CASSSSLAAYEQYF
TRBJ1-2,TRBV30,-,few,14,TGTGCCTGGCGACAGGAAAGAGGAGCTAGTGGCTACACCTTC,CAWRQERGASGYTF
TRBJ1-1,TRBV9,TRBD1,-,16,TGTGCCAGCAGTTTCTTGGTCGGGACAGCGAACACTGAAGCTTTCTTT,CASSFLVGTANTEAFF
TRBJ2-1,TRBV27,-,-,13,TGTGCCAGCAGTTTCGGGACTGACCGTATCTTGTTCTTC,CASSFGTDRILFF
TRBJ2-5,TRBV5-1,TRBD1,-,14,TGCGCCAGCAGCCCGGACAGGGTAGTAGAGACCCAGTACTTC,CASSPDRVVETQYF
TRBJ1-4,TRBV10-3,-,-,13,TGTGCCATCAGTGGCACTGATAATGAAAAACTGTTTTTT,CAISGTDNEKLFF
TRBJ2-3,TRBV19,-,-,12,TGTGCCAGTAGTCGGGTCCCAGATACGCAGTATTTT,CASSRVPDTQYF
TRBJ1-2,TRBV5-5,TRBD1,-,15,TGTGCCAGCAGCTTGGCCACAGGGGTAAACTATGGCTACACCTTC,CASSLATGVNYGYTF
TRBJ2-3,TRBV14,TRBD1,-,15,TGTGCCAGCAGCCCCGGGACAGGGAGGGGAGATACGCAGTATTTT,CASSPGTGRGDTQYF
TRBJ2-3,TRBV2,TRBD2,-,14,TGTGCCGGCGAAGCGGGGGGGTACACAGATACGCAGTATTTT,CAGEAGGYTDTQYF
TRBJ2-2,TRBV6-6,-,-,16,TGTGCCAGCAGTTACTCGGCCGGGTCGAACACCGGGGAGCTGTTTTTT,CASSYSAGSNTGELFF
TRBJ1-2,TRBV19,-,-,11,TGTGCCAGTATTGGAGGGTATGGCTACACCTTC,CASIGGYGYTF
TRBJ2-7,TRBV5-1,-,-,13,TGCGCCAGCAGCTTGCTCGTCGGGTACGAGCAGTACTTC,CASSLLVGYEQYF
TRBJ1-1,TRBV6-6,-,-,12,TGTGCCAGCAGTTACGGAGGCACTGAAGCTTTCTTT,CASSYGGTEAFF
TRBJ1-2,TRBV27,TRBD1,-,15,TGTGCCAGCAGTTGGGGGACAGGGGGGACCTATGGCTACACCTTC,CASSWGTGGTYGYTF
TRBJ1-3,TRBV5-1,TRBD1,-,16,TGCGCCAGCAGTCCAGGGGGCCGCTCCTCTGGAAACACCATATATTTT,CASSPGGRSSGNTIYF
TRBJ1-1,TRBV7-3,-,-,14,TGTGCCAGCAGCTTAGGGGCAGGGGACACTGAAGCTTTCTTT,CASSLGAGDTEAFF
TRBJ2-7,TRBV19,-,few,16,TGTGCCAGTAGTATATCTGTGGTGGCGGGCTCCTACGAGCAGTACTTC,CASSISVVAGSYEQYF
TRBJ1-2,TRBV14,TRBD1,-,15,TGTGCCAGCAGGCCCTTGGACAGGGCTTTTCATGGCTACACCTTC,CASRPLDRAFHGYTF
TRBJ1-1,TRBV18,-,-,16,TGTGCCAGCTCACTAACAACTCAGAGGGAGAATACTGAAGCTTTCTTT,CASSLTTQRENTEAFF
TRBJ1-3,TRBV5-4,TRBD1,few,17,TGTGCCAGCAGCTTCTCTGGACAGGGGCTTGCTGGAAACACCATATATTTT,CASSFSGQGLAGNTIYF
TRBJ2-1,TRBV23-1,TRBD2,few,22,TGCGCCAGCAGTCAAAGCCGAGGCACTAGCGGGGGGCCGGCAGGTTTTTTCAATGAGCAGTTCTTC,CASSQSRGTSGGPAGFFNEQFF
TRBJ2-7,TRBV7-2,-,-,14,TGTGCCAGCAGCTTAGCGGGGCCTGTTAGAGGGCAGTACTTC,CASSLAGPVRGQYF
TRBJ2-7,TRBV6-1,-,-,14,TGTGCCATAGCTAGACCCCCGACTTCCTACGAGCAGTACTTC,CAIARPPTSYEQYF
TRBJ2-7,TRBV7-8,TRBD1,-,15,TGTGCCAGCAGCTTAGGGGGGACAGTCTCCTACGAGCAGTACTTC,CASSLGGTVSYEQYF
TRBJ1-4,TRBV5-1,TRBD1,once,14,TGCGCCAGCAGCGCCGGACAGGGTTTCGGTAAACTGTTTTTT,CASSAGQGFGKLFF
TRBJ1-3,TRBV4-2,TRBD1,-,16,TGTGCCAGCAGCCAGGACCCCGGGACAGGGTTTAACACCATATATTTT,CASSQDPGTGFNTIYF
TRBJ2-1,TRBV6-4,-,-,12,TGTGCCAGCAGTGACTTGGGGCAGGAGCAGTTCTTC,CASSDLGQEQFF
TRBJ2-5,TRBV7-6,TRBD2,-,17,TGTGCCAGCAGCTTAGCGTTGGGCGGGGGGGCCCGAGAGACCCAGTACTTC,CASSLALGGGARETQYF
TRBJ1-1,TRBV20-1,-,-,11,TGCAGTGCTCCAACGGGCACTGAAGCTTTCTTT,CSAPTGTEAFF
TRBJ2-2,TRBV7-9,-,-,17,TGTGCCAGCAGCTTAAAGAGTAGCCCGAGACACACCGGGGAGCTGTTTTTT,CASSLKSSPRHTGELFF
TRBJ2-3,TRBV27,TRBD2,few,16,TGTGCCAGCAGTCTCCGGGTAGCGGGATCCACAGATACGCAGTATTTT,CASSLRVAGSTDTQYF
TRBJ2-3,TRBV7-2,TRBD2,-,18,TGTGCCAGCAGCGGGGGGGCAGGACTAGCGGGGTTCACAGATACGCAGTATTTT,CASSGGAGLAGFTDTQYF
TRBJ2-7,TRBV27,TRBD2,-,14,TGTGCCAGCACCTCGACTAGCGGATCCTACGAGCAGTACTTC,CASTSTSGSYEQYF
TRBJ1-5,TRBV19,TRBD1,-,18,TGTGCCAGTAGTTCCGGGACAGGGGGCGTATCTGGCAATCAGCCCCAGCATTTT,CASSSGTGGVSGNQPQHF
TRBJ2-3,TRBV6-4,TRBD2,few,16,TGTGCCAGCAGTGACGGGACTAGCGGGGGGGCAGATACGCAGTATTTT,CASSDGTSGGADTQYF
TRBJ2-1,TRBV25-1,TRBD1,-,15,TGTGCCAGCAAGACCGGGACAGGGGGCGGGAATGAGCAGTTCTTC,CASKTGTGGGNEQFF